This TCR beta chain came from a study of naive and memory T cell subsets. An oligonucleotide containing a UMI was ligated to the 3' end of TCR cDNA. Amplification of ligated cDNA took four PCR rounds with SP2 and nested alpha and beta constant primers. For blood and skin samples, reverse transcription used TCR alpha and beta constant primers. TCRdb redid the calling of the 5' RACE reads with MiXCR, one entry per CDR3 protein. The sample lists about 62,000 distinct CDR3 sequences, 8% to 9% occurring once. This clonotype was observed a few times. Germline V gives CDR1 MDHEN, CDR2 SYDVKM. V was cut by 5 bases and J by 7 bases, with 8 bases left in between. The CDR3 covers 11 residues.

The sequence derives from a female donor in good health. The J gene is TRBJ1-2, the V gene TRBV28, with D uncertain. The CDR3 nucleotides read TGTGCCAGCAGTCAACCAGGTGGCTACACCTTC. Residues: CASSQPGGYTF.